This is a list of T cell receptor beta chains from one sample in a study of shared clonotypes between healthy human individuals. Produced via immunoSEQ multiplex PCR; TCRdb's table is partial and in-frame only. The sample holds around 1 million clones, 76% seen once. The material sequenced was memory CD4+ T cells sorted from blood. The receptors originated from a young man in good health. Each CDR3 is given with its conserved first and last residue. D genes are given only for firm matches. The size entry is marked missing in some rows and otherwise reads once, few, many or a size class.

V	size	D	J	CDR3	DNA
TRBV27	many	TRBD1	TRBJ2-7	CASSLTGGDEQYF	TGTGCCAGCAGTTTAACAGGGGGCGACGAGCAGTACTTC
TRBV10-3	.	.	TRBJ1-5	CAISPTEGNQPQHF	TGTGCCATCAGTCCGACAGAGGGCAATCAGCCCCAGCATTTT
TRBV11-2	few	TRBD1	TRBJ1-1	CASSLAQGQGEAFF	TGTGCCAGCAGCTTAGCGCAGGGACAGGGTGAAGCTTTCTTT
TRBV4-3	.	TRBD2	TRBJ2-1	CASSQDRLAGTYNEQFF	TGCGCCAGCAGCCAAGATCGCCTAGCGGGTACCTACAATGAGCAGTTCTTC
TRBV7-2	.	.	TRBJ1-1	CASSRGTEAFF	TGTGCCAGCAGCCGTGGTACTGAAGCTTTCTTT
TRBV5-1	few	.	TRBJ1-2	CASSLGRPNYGYTF	TGCGCCAGCAGCTTGGGCAGACCCAACTATGGCTACACCTTC
TRBV5-1	.	TRBD1	TRBJ2-2	CASSQQDRDAGELFF	TGCGCCAGCAGCCAACAGGACAGGGACGCCGGGGAGCTGTTTTTT
TRBV29-1	few	TRBD1	TRBJ1-5	CSYMTGDTQPQHF	TGCAGCTACATGACAGGGGACACTCAGCCCCAGCATTTT
TRBV5-1	.	TRBD2	TRBJ2-7	CASSLEASGSYEQYF	TGCGCCAGCAGCTTGGAAGCTAGCGGGAGTTACGAGCAGTACTTC
TRBV9	.	TRBD1	TRBJ1-2	CASSVGGQNYGYTF	TGTGCCAGCAGCGTTGGGGGACAGAACTATGGCTACACCTTC
TRBV7-2	.	TRBD2	TRBJ2-2	CASSYDRTSTGELFF	TGTGCCAGCAGCTACGATCGGACTAGCACCGGGGAGCTGTTTTTT
TRBV6-1	.	.	TRBJ1-4	CASSVGPGGGGNEKLFF	TGTGCCAGCAGTGTCGGCCCGGGAGGAGGGGGTAATGAAAAACTGTTTTTT
TRBV7-9	few	.	TRBJ2-7	CASSLGVYEQYF	TGTGCCAGCAGCTTAGGTGTCTACGAGCAGTACTTC
TRBV5-1	.	.	TRBJ2-5	CASSLDPAVQETQYF	TGCGCCAGCAGCTTGGATCCAGCGGTTCAAGAGACCCAGTACTTC
TRBV5-5	.	.	TRBJ1-3	CASSLVDPRMNTIYF	TGTGCCAGCAGCTTGGTCGACCCTCGGATGAACACCATATATTTT
TRBV10-3	.	TRBD1	TRBJ2-3	CAISEQGADPDTQYF	TGTGCCATCAGCGAACAGGGGGCGGATCCAGATACGCAGTATTTT
TRBV12-2	.	.	TRBJ2-7	CASRFGGRDHEQYF	TGTGCAAGTCGCTTCGGGGGGAGGGACCACGAGCAGTACTTC
TRBV11-2	.	.	TRBJ1-5	CASSLVGDQPQHF	TGTGCCAGCAGCTTAGTTGGCGATCAGCCCCAGCATTTT
TRBV6-4	.	.	TRBJ2-3	CASSPSGPTDTQYF	TGTGCCAGCAGTCCGAGCGGACCCACAGATACGCAGTATTTT
TRBV7-2	.	.	TRBJ1-1	CASSATVMNTEAFF	TGTGCCAGCAGCGCGACAGTCATGAACACTGAAGCTTTCTTT
TRBV5-1	.	TRBD1	TRBJ1-1	CASSLRQGKNTEAFF	TGCGCCAGCAGCTTGCGACAGGGCAAGAACACTGAAGCTTTCTTT
TRBV4-2	.	.	TRBJ1-6	CASSQEGDNSPLHF	TGTGCCAGCAGCCAAGAAGGGGACAACTCACCCCTCCACTTT
TRBV5-1	.	.	TRBJ1-1	CASSFAGMGNTEAFF	TGCGCCAGCAGCTTTGCAGGGATGGGGAACACTGAAGCTTTCTTT